This TCR beta chain was sequenced during a study of radiotherapy plus CTLA-4 blockade in lung cancer. Study-wide context: For about 19% of patients, objective responses occurred, and about 33% had disease control. Whole-study results and caveats: Early blood T cell clone dynamics reportedly forecast response best, with interferon-beta. TCR clones of tumor origin grew in blood after radiotherapy plus ipilimumab.

On this clone: Its antigen remains unknown.

V lost 5 bases and J lost 4; bases outside the gene matches: 5. CDR3 length: 15 residues. Germline CDR1 and CDR2: SGHTA and FQGTGA. Only in-frame clones appear in the TCRdb table, and some are missing; sequencing was by immunoSEQ multiplex PCR. Of some 80,000 clones in the sample, about 79% were seen once. J is TRBJ2-1 and V is TRBV7-3; 10 nucleotides agree with TRBD2. The source of this sequence is a human donor with non-small cell lung cancer whose response to radiotherapy plus ipilimumab could not be evaluated. Some clones in this sample may be carry-over from other donors' samples. The material was peripheral blood, obtained from a patient treated with radiotherapy plus ipilimumab. The CDR3 sequence: CASSARLAGYNEQFF. As DNA, the CDR3 is TGTGCCAGCAGCGCTAGACTAGCGGGTTACAATGAGCAGTTCTTC.